This TCR beta chain was obtained from a study of technical replicates of blood from a few donors. In this sample, this clone turned up once. CDR3 size: 13 residues. Germline V lookup: CDR1 SNHLY, CDR2 FYNNEI. The V segment lost 8 bases and the J segment 0 bases; nucleotides outside the gene matches: 2. TCRdb's table, derived via immunoSEQ multiplex PCR, lists solely in-frame clones and lacks some. The sample includes approximately 76,000 clones, approximately 97% of them seen just once. The chain links TRBV2 to TRBJ2-3; 7 bases align to TRBD1. Material: T cells isolated from PBMCs. The source is a human donor in good health. The CDR3: CASRQGSTDTQYF. DNA of the CDR3: TGTGCCAGCCGACAGGGAAGCACAGATACGCAGTATTTT.